In this sample, the clone carrying this T cell receptor beta chain turned up a few times. The germline gives CDR1 SGHRS, CDR2 YFSETQ. The V and J ends lost 0 bases and 6 bases respectively, with 21 bases between them. CDR3 length equals 17 residues. TCRdb used MiXCR to reprocess the RT-PCR reads, holding one entry per CDR3 protein. The top ten clones hold around 3.3% of a sample with about 700,000 distinct CDR3 sequences, approximately 15% of them seen once. The sample comprised memory CD4+ T cells from blood. This clonotype was sampled from a female donor in good health, serving as a healthy control. The J gene is TRBJ1-1, the V gene TRBV5-1; no definite D call. The CDR3 spells CASSLAVGPGGTAEAFF. The CDR3 DNA reads as TGCGCCAGCAGCTTGGCCGTGGGTCCCGGCGGAACCGCTGAAGCTTTCTTT. Variable domain in full (rest from reference TRBV5-1 and TRBJ1-1): KAGVTQTPRYLIKTRGQQVTLSCSPISGHRSVSWYQQTPGQGLQFLFEYFSETQRNKGNFPGRFSGRQFSNSRSEMNVSTLELGDSALYLCASSLAVGPGGTAEAFFGQGTRLTVV.